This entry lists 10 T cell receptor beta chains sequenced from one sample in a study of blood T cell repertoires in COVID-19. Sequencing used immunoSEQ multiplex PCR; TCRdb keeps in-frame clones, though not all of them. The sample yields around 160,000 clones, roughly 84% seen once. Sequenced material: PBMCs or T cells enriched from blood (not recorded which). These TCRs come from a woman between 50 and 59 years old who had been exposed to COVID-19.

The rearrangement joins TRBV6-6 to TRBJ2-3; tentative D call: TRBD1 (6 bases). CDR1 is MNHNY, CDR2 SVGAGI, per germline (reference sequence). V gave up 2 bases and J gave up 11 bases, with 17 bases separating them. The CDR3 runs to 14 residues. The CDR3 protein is CASSYTTLQGGQYF. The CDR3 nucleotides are TGTGCCAGCAGTTACACGACCCTACAGGGTGGGCAGTATTTT.

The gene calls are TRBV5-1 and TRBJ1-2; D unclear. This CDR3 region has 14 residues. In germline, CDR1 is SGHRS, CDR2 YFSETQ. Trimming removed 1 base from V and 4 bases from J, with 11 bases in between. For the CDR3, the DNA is TGCGCCAGCAGCTTGCAGACGGGTGGCTATGGCTACACCTTC. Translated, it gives CASSLQTGGYGYTF.

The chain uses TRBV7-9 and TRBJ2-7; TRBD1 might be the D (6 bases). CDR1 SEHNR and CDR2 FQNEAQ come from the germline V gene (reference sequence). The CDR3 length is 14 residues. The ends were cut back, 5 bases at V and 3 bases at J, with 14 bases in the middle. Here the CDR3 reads CASSPRTENYEQYF. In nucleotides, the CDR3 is TGTGCCAGCAGCCCCCGGACAGAAAACTACGAGCAGTACTTC. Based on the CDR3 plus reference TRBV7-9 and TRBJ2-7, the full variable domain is DTGVSQNPRHKITKRGQNVTFRCDPISEHNRLYWYRQTLGQGPEFLTYFQNEAQLEKSRLLSDRFSAERPKGSFSTLEIQRTEQGDSAMYLCASSPRTENYEQYFGPGTRLTVT.

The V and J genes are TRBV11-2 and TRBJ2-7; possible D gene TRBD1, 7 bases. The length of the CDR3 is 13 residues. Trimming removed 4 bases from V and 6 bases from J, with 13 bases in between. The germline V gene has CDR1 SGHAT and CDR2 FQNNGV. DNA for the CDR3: TGTGCCAGCAGCTCCTACAGGGGAGGCGAGCAGTACTTC. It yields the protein CASSSYRGGEQYF.

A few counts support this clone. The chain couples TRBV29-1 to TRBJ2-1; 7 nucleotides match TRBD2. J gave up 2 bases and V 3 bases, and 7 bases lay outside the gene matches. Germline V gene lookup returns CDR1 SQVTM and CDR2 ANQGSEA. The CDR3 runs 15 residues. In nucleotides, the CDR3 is TGCAGCGTTGAGAGCCTAGCGGTCCCCTACAATGAGCAGTTCTTC. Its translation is CSVESLAVPYNEQFF.

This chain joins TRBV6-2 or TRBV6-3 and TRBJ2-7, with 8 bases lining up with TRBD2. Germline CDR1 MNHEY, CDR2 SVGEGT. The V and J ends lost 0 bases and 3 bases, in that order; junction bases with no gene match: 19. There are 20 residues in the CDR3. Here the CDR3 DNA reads TGTGCCAGCAGTTACTCCTCGGGAGGGCCCACACGGCGGGGATACTACGAGCAGTACTTC. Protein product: CASSYSSGGPTRRGYYEQYF.

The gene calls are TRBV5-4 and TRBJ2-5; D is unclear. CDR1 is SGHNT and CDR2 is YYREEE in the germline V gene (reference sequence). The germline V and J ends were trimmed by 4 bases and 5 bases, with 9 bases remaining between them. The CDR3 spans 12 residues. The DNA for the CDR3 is TGTGCCAGCAGCCTTATACGGGAGACCCAGTACTTC. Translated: CASSLIRETQYF. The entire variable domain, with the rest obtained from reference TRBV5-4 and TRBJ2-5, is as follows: ETGVTQSPTHLIKTRGQQVTLRCSSQSGHNTVSWYQQALGQGPQFIFQYYREEENGRGNFPPRFSGLQFPNYSSELNVNALELDDSALYLCASSLIRETQYFGPGTRLLVL.

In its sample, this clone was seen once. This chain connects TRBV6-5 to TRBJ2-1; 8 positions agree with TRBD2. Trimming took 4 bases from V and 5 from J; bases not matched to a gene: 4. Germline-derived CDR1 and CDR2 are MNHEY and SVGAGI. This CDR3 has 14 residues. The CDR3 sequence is CASSSAGENNEQFF. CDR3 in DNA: TGTGCCAGCAGTTCAGCGGGAGAGAACAATGAGCAGTTCTTC.

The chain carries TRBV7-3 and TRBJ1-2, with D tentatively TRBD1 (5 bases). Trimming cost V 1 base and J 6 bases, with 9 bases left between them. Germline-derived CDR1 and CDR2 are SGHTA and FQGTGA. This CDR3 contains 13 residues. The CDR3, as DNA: TGTGCCAGCAGCTTAAGGGGGGAGCATGGCTACACCTTC. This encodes CASSLRGEHGYTF.

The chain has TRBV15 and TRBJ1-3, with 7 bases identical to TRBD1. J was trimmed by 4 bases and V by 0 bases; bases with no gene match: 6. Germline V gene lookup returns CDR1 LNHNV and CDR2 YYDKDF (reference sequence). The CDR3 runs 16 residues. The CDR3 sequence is CATSREPQGVGNTIYF. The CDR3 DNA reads TGTGCCACCAGCAGAGAACCCCAGGGGGTAGGAAACACCATATATTTT. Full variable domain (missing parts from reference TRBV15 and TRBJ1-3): DAMVIQNPRYQVTQFGKPVTLSCSQTLNHNVMYWYQQKSSQAPKLLFHYYDKDFNNEADTPDNFQSRRPNTSFCFLDIRSPGLGDTAMYLCATSREPQGVGNTIYFGEGSWLTVV.